These 28 T cell receptor beta chains originate from one sample sequenced in a study of breast tumors, draining lymph nodes, adjacent tissues. Samples came from axillary lymph nodes draining the breast cancer. One entry per CDR3 protein, called by TCRdb with MiXCR from the multiplex PCR reads. The sample carries about 200,000 distinct CDR3 sequences, 31% recorded once. Material: axillary lymph node tissue. Receptors were obtained from a female donor with breast cancer. Some clones in this sample may be carry-over from other donors' samples.

This clonotype was counted many times. This chain links TRBV11-2 with TRBJ1-2, with 8 bases that match TRBD1. CDR1 SGHAT and CDR2 FQNNGV come from the germline V gene. This CDR3 is built from 13 residues. V lost 5 bases and J lost 8; bases outside the gene matches: 7. The CDR3 region is CASSPTTGDGYTF. Here the CDR3 DNA reads TGTGCCAGCAGCCCAACGACAGGGGACGGCTACACCTTC.

The table lists this clonotype with many counts. This rearrangement joins TRBV5-5 to TRBJ2-3, with D uncertain. V lost 3 bases and J 3 bases, leaving 14 bases between the germline ends. CDR1 is SGHKS and CDR2 is YYEKEE in the germline V gene (reference sequence). The CDR3 extends over 15 amino acids. The CDR3 region is CASSSRVLQTDTQYF. CDR3 sequence (DNA): TGTGCCAGCAGCTCTCGGGTCCTGCAGACAGATACGCAGTATTTT.

Notes on this clonotype: The junction departs from germline at one end; a sequencing error may be responsible. The genes are TRBV11-2 and TRBJ2-7; 7 bases are a match to TRBD1. Germline values: CDR1 SGHAT, CDR2 FQNNGV. This CDR3 is built from 15 residues. The CDR3 DNA reads TGTACCAGCAGCCGGGACAGCGTAACGTTCTGCGAGCAGTACTTC. Translated: CTSSRDSVTFCEQYF.

This clonotype was seen at least ten times. DNA of the CDR3: TGTGCCAGTGGCAAGGGACAGTCCAGGGATGAGCAGTTCTTC. This translates into CASGKGQSRDEQFF. V is TRBV19 and J is TRBJ2-1; 7 positions match TRBD1. Trimming took 8 bases from V and 8 from J; bases not matched to a gene: 12. The CDR3 length is 14 residues. Germline CDR1 is LNHDA and CDR2 is SQIVND (reference sequence).

Many counts were recorded for this clonotype. V and J are TRBV12-3 or TRBV12-4 and TRBJ2-1, with D perhaps matching TRBD1 (6 bases). The CDR3 has 15 amino acids. Trimming left V 5 bases short and J 2 bases short, with 13 bases between. The CDR3 spells CASSTGTPPYNEQFF. DNA of the CDR3: TGTGCCAGCAGTACCGGGACACCCCCCTACAATGAGCAGTTCTTC.

This clonotype was counted at least ten times. The chain uses TRBV30 and TRBJ1-4; D unresolved. V lost 5 bases to trimming and J lost 8 bases, with 15 bases between them. CDR3 size: 13 residues. Germline V lookup: CDR1 GTSNPN, CDR2 SVGIG (reference sequence). The CDR3: CAWGPSGSEKLFF. CDR3 nucleotides: TGTGCCTGGGGCCCTTCCGGATCCGAAAAACTGTTTTTT.

Regarding this clonotype: One junction end disagrees with the germline gene, perhaps due to a read error. The V gene is TRBV5-1, the J gene TRBJ2-7, with D perhaps TRBD2 (5 bases). The CDR3 totals 12 residues. Germline-derived CDR1 and CDR2 are SGHRS and YFSETQ. In DNA, the CDR3 is TGCGCCAGCAGCTTGGCCCGAGGGAAGCACTACTTC. Amino acid sequence: CASSLARGKHYF.

This clonotype occurred many times. The chain employs TRBV5-5 and TRBJ1-4; possibly TRBD1 for D (5 bases). Germline CDR1 is SGHKS and CDR2 is YYEKEE (reference sequence). Trimming took 4 bases from V and 0 from J, leaving 7 bases between them. The CDR3 loop spans 14 amino acids. CDR3 residues: CASSQGATNEKLFF. CDR3 sequence (DNA): TGTGCCAGCAGCCAGGGCGCAACTAATGAAAAACTGTTTTTT.

This clonotype was seen only a few times. J is TRBJ2-1 and V is TRBV6-2 or TRBV6-3; D is perhaps TRBD2 (6 bases). The germline CDR1 and CDR2 sequences are MNHEY and SVGEGT. This CDR3 spans 15 amino acids. Trimming took 5 bases from V and 12 from J, leaving 23 bases between them. CDR3 sequence: CASSHAGTGLAGQFF. The CDR3 bases are TGTGCCAGCAGTCACGCCGGGACTGGTCTCGCGGGGCAGTTCTTC.

As concerns this clonotype: A read error may be the cause here, since a much bigger clone is one base away. No conserved phenylalanine or tryptophan is present at the end of the CDR3, so a read error is the likely explanation. The J gene is TRBJ1-2, the V gene TRBV7-8; maybe TRBD1 (6 bases). Germline lookup yields CDR1 SGHVS and CDR2 FQNEAQ. V lost 1 base and J lost 4, with 10 bases in between. The CDR3 has 14 amino acids. The CDR3 nucleotides read TGTGCCAGCAGCTTAGGAACAGGGAGCTATGGCTACACCCTC. It codes for CASSLGTGSYGYTL.

This clonotype showed up many times. This chain connects TRBV19 to TRBJ1-5; TRBD1 matches 7 bases. From germline, CDR1 is LNHDA and CDR2 SQIVND (reference sequence). The trim removed 6 bases at V and 7 bases at J, leaving 6 bases unmatched. The length of the CDR3 is 13 residues. The CDR3 bases are TGTGCCAGTAGGCCGACAGGGTGGCAGCCCCAGCATTTT. Amino acids: CASRPTGWQPQHF.

The chain carries TRBV7-9 and TRBJ2-7; 7 nucleotides match TRBD1. CDR3 length equals 14 residues. Germline lookup yields CDR1 SEHNR and CDR2 FQNEAQ (reference sequence). Trimming took 5 bases from V and 2 from J; bases not matched to a gene: 6. CDR3 coding DNA: TGTGCCAGCAGCGCAGGGGACAGACCCTACGAGCAGTACTTC. Amino acids: CASSAGDRPYEQYF.

This clonotype was seen repeatedly, ten times or more. This chain links TRBV30 with TRBJ2-7, with D possibly called TRBD1 or TRBD2 (5 bases each). The germline V gene has CDR1 GTSNPN and CDR2 SVGIG (reference sequence). CDR3 length equals 13 residues. V was shortened by 2 bases and J by 3 bases, with 11 bases between the two germline ends. The CDR3 nucleotides read TGTGCCTGGAGTATCAGGGAGTTCTACGAGCAGTACTTC. Residues: CAWSIREFYEQYF.

This clonotype was picked up many times. The chain joins TRBV6-6 to TRBJ1-6; D not resolved. V was clipped by 5 bases and J by 6 bases, with 8 bases between them. This CDR3 spans 13 amino acids. Germline V gene data show CDR1 as MNHNY and CDR2 as SVGAGI (reference sequence). Written as DNA, the CDR3 is TGTGCCAGCAGTGCGGAGGGTAATTCACCCCTCCACTTT. Encoded protein: CASSAEGNSPLHF.

The chain combines TRBV6-2 or TRBV6-3 with TRBJ2-6; D gene unclear. CDR3 length: 16 residues. Germline V gene lookup returns CDR1 MNHEY and CDR2 SVGEGT. V lost 2 bases, J lost 6 bases, and 14 bases lay in between. The CDR3 region is CASSYLFDWEANVLTF. CDR3 coding DNA: TGTGCCAGCAGTTACCTCTTTGACTGGGAGGCCAACGTCCTGACTTTC.

The chain couples TRBV5-1 to TRBJ1-4; 7 nucleotides align to TRBD1. The CDR3 length is 15 residues. J gave up 8 bases and V 4 bases, and 11 bases lay outside the gene matches. Per germline, CDR1 SGHRS and CDR2 YFSETQ. The CDR3 DNA reads TGCGCCAGCAGCCCGGGGACAGAAGGTCGCGAAAAACTGTTTTTT. The encoded protein is CASSPGTEGREKLFF.

The CDR3 DNA is TGTGCCAGCAGCTTAAAGGCAGGGGGCTACACCTTC. Amino acids: CASSLKAGGYTF. V and J are TRBV11-2 and TRBJ1-2, with D maybe TRBD1 (5 bases). The CDR3 sequence is 12 residues long. CDR1 and CDR2 from the germline V gene are SGHAT and FQNNGV. V was trimmed by 2 bases and J by 8 bases, leaving 9 bases between them.

This clonotype has ten or more counts. V is TRBV20-1 and J is TRBJ2-5, with D possibly matching TRBD2 (7 bases). Trimming stripped 3 bases from V and 5 bases from J, with 10 bases between. The CDR3 runs to 12 residues. Germline V gene lookup returns CDR1 DFQATT and CDR2 SNEGSKA (reference sequence). In DNA form, the CDR3 reads TGCAGTGCTAGCAGGGGAGGGGAGACCCAGTACTTC. Translated: CSASRGGETQYF.

The chain carries TRBV13 and TRBJ2-1; 8 bases fit TRBD2. Germline CDR1 reads PRHDT; CDR2 reads FYEKMQ (reference sequence). The V segment lost 3 bases and the J segment 5 bases; nucleotides outside the gene matches: 6. CDR3 length: 15 amino acids. For the CDR3, the DNA is TGTGCCAGCAGCTTGCAAGCGGGGGAGAACAATGAGCAGTTCTTC. It is translated as CASSLQAGENNEQFF. The complete variable domain, with remaining parts taken from reference TRBV13 and TRBJ2-1, reads AAGVIQSPRHLIKEKRETATLKCYPIPRHDTVYWYQQGPGQDPQFLISFYEKMQSDKGSIPDRFSAQQFSDYHSELNMSSLELGDSALYFCASSLQAGENNEQFFGPGTRLTVL.

This clonotype was picked up many times. This chain connects TRBV7-8 to TRBJ1-4, with D possibly being TRBD1 (6 bases). This CDR3 contains 16 residues. Germline V gene lookup returns CDR1 SGHVS and CDR2 FQNEAQ. The ends were cut back, 4 bases at V and 6 bases at J, with 18 bases in the middle. CDR3 in amino acids: CASSSTSTGIDEKLFF. The CDR3 nucleotides are TGTGCCAGCAGCTCAACCTCGACAGGAATAGATGAAAAACTGTTTTTT.

A remark on this clonotype: At one end, the junction sequence differs from germline, possibly due to a read error. V usage is TRBV20-1 and J usage is TRBJ2-7, with D unresolved. The germline V gene has CDR1 DFQATT and CDR2 SNEGSKA (reference sequence). The CDR3 spans 13 residues. The CDR3 bases are TGCAGTGCTGTAGCTATCAGCTCCTACGCGCAGTACTTC. The encoded protein is CSAVAISSYAQYF.

On this clonotype itself: A junction boundary mismatches the germline segment, possibly from a read error. V usage is TRBV7-8 and J usage is TRBJ2-7; tentatively, D is TRBD1 (5 bases). The CDR3 is made up of 15 amino acids. Germline CDR1 and CDR2: SGHVS and FQNEAQ. The CDR3 is CTSILGASRNYEQYF. For the CDR3, the DNA is TGTACCAGCATCTTAGGGGCGTCTAGGAACTACGAGCAGTACTTC.

The CDR3 DNA follows: TGCAGTGCTAGAGTCCCCGGTACCAGGGGGAGCGAAGCTTTCTTT. Its translation: CSARVPGTRGSEAFF. The chain employs TRBV20-1 and TRBJ1-1, with 7 bases that match TRBD1. Germline values: CDR1 DFQATT, CDR2 SNEGSKA (reference sequence). The trim removed 1 base at V and 8 bases at J, leaving 13 bases unmatched. The CDR3 consists of 15 residues.

The chain joins TRBV19 to TRBJ1-1; 10 bases agree with TRBD1. This CDR3 is 16 amino acids long. J lost 4 bases, V lost 4 bases, and 9 bases had no gene match. CDR1 and CDR2 from the germline V gene are LNHDA and SQIVND (reference sequence). This CDR3 is CASSTPTGGLGTEAFF. The DNA of the CDR3 is TGTGCCAGTAGTACCCCGACAGGGGGCCTGGGCACTGAAGCTTTCTTT.

This clonotype occurred a few times. The chain links TRBV5-5 to TRBJ1-1; D is unclear. The CDR3 sequence is 14 residues long. V shed 1 base and J shed 4 bases, with 11 bases lying between them. CDR1 and CDR2 from the germline V gene are SGHKS and YYEKEE (reference sequence). The CDR3 DNA is TGTGCCAGCAGCTTGCGAGCGGTGGGCACTGAAGCTTTCTTT. Translated: CASSLRAVGTEAFF.

In its sample, this clonotype was seen once. This chain links TRBV5-5 with TRBJ1-3; tentatively, D is TRBD1 (5 bases). V lost 2 bases, J lost 9 bases, and 15 bases lay in between. The germline CDR1 and CDR2 sequences are SGHKS and YYEKEE (reference sequence). CDR3 length: 14 amino acids. The CDR3 region is CASSFSRAGGTIYF. The CDR3 DNA reads as TGTGCCAGCAGCTTTTCTAGGGCGGGGGGCACCATATATTTT.

This clonotype was seen more than once but under ten times. A much larger clone is a single base away; this may be a read error. The rearrangement uses TRBV20-1 and TRBJ2-5; D perhaps matches TRBD2 (6 bases). CDR3 length: 15 amino acids. Trimming took 3 bases from V and 4 from J, leaving 18 bases between them. Germline lookup yields CDR1 DFQATT and CDR2 SNEGSKA (reference sequence). DNA of the CDR3: TGCAGTGCTAGCGGGCGGGGACTCTCCCCAGAGACCCAGTACTTC. The encoded protein is CSASGRGLSPETQYF.

This clonotype was counted many times. This sequence joins TRBV29-1 and TRBJ2-1, with D perhaps matching TRBD1 (6 bases). From germline, CDR1 is SQVTM and CDR2 ANQGSEA. This CDR3 is 16 amino acids long. V dropped 1 base and J dropped 7 bases, with 20 bases sitting between them. CDR3 residues: CSVEGAANRAGNEQFF. CDR3 nucleotides: TGCAGCGTTGAAGGGGCGGCCAACAGGGCTGGGAATGAGCAGTTCTTC.